The entry that follows covers one TCR beta chain sequence. Antigen unknown. These data come from a study of beta chain features in type 1 diabetes. Study observations and caveats: Shorter templates may be favored by PCR, equally so in patients and controls. Sequencing used cDNA, and cells with high TCR expression could therefore be over-represented.

The CDR3 has 15 amino acids. The trim removed 2 bases at V and 7 bases at J, leaving 5 bases unmatched. Germline V gives CDR1 MNHEY, CDR2 SVGAGI. The isolated RNA, all of it, was reverse transcribed, so expressed TCRB transcripts were what got sequenced. The method was immunoSEQ multiplex PCR; TCRdb's version includes in-frame clones alone and lacks a portion of them. The sample has over 500,000 clones, 15% to 19% seen once. This clonotype was sampled from a man younger than 35 in good health. The gene calls are TRBV6-5 and TRBJ2-1, with 10 bases fitting TRBD1. Sequencing used naive CD4+ T cells from blood. Here the CDR3 reads CASSYDRGLMNEQFF. In DNA form, the CDR3 reads TGTGCCAGCAGTTACGACAGGGGGCTCATGAATGAGCAGTTCTTC.